The 30 T cell receptor beta chains in this list originate from one sample, sequenced in a study of T-cell memory formation after mild COVID-19. TCRdb called the 5' RACE reads again in MiXCR, with one record for every CDR3 protein. The repertoire holds approximately 410,000 distinct CDR3 sequences, 20% to 30% seen once, with less than 15% in the top ten. Material for sequencing was PBMCs or a T cell subset sorted from them (not recorded which). Receptor source: an adult woman who had mild COVID-19 (a few samples of this study predate the infection). Cell type and time point are not known.

This chain joins TRBV7-3 and TRBJ2-3, with 7 bases that match TRBD2. V trimming: 2 bases; J trimming: 2 bases; junction bases outside the gene matches: 7. This CDR3 region has 16 residues. Germline lookup yields CDR1 SGHTA and CDR2 FQGTGA. The CDR3 region has the DNA TGTGCCAGCAGCTTATATGGCGGGGGATACACAGATACGCAGTATTTT. The encoded protein is CASSLYGGGYTDTQYF.

The chain carries TRBV3-1 and TRBJ1-2; D is perhaps TRBD1 (5 bases). The CDR3 contains 16 residues. Germline values: CDR1 LGHDT, CDR2 YNNKEL (reference sequence). Trimming cost V 5 bases and J 1 base, with 17 bases left between them. CDR3: CASSAPQRQFNYGYTF. CDR3 coding DNA: TGTGCCAGCAGCGCACCTCAGAGACAGTTTAACTATGGCTACACCTTC.

The gene calls are TRBV27 and TRBJ1-2; D gene ambiguous. Trimming shortened V by 1 base and J by 6 bases, and 12 bases separated the two germline ends. Germline V lookup: CDR1 MNHEY, CDR2 SMNVEV (reference sequence). This CDR3 has 14 residues. CDR3 amino acids: CASSLYEGLDGYTF. Here the CDR3 DNA reads TGTGCCAGCAGTTTATACGAGGGTTTAGATGGCTACACCTTC.

The DNA for the CDR3 is TGCGCCAGCAGCCAAAGCTTAGGACTAGCGGGGAACACCGGGGAGCTGTTTTTT. Translation: CASSQSLGLAGNTGELFF. The chain links TRBV4-3 to TRBJ2-2; TRBD2 agrees at 11 bases. The V and J ends lost 2 bases and 1 base, in that order; junction bases with no gene match: 6. There are 18 residues in the CDR3. CDR1 is LGHNA and CDR2 is YSLEER in the germline V gene.

The chain combines TRBV3-1 with TRBJ2-1; TRBD1 is a possible D gene (6 bases). Trimming stripped 4 bases from V and 7 bases from J, with 17 bases between. This CDR3 comprises 15 residues. Germline V lookup: CDR1 LGHDT, CDR2 YNNKEL (reference sequence). The CDR3 bases are TGTGCCAGCAGCCTAGGGGGATTGATGGGGAATGAGCAGTTCTTC. This sequence encodes CASSLGGLMGNEQFF.

This chain links TRBV6-2 or TRBV6-3 with TRBJ2-6, with 11 nucleotides matching TRBD2. The germline V gene has CDR1 MNHEY and CDR2 SVGEGT. Losses at the gene ends were 6 bases for V and 4 bases for J; bases not matched to a gene: 11. The length of the CDR3 is 18 residues. CDR3 sequence reads: CASSPQLAGVYGANVLTF. CDR3 nucleotides: TGTGCCAGCAGCCCCCAACTAGCGGGAGTGTACGGGGCCAACGTCCTGACTTTC.

This rearrangement joins TRBV19 to TRBJ1-1; D is perhaps TRBD1 (5 bases). The CDR3 has 13 amino acids. Trimming shortened V by 3 bases and J by 4 bases, and 9 bases separated the two germline ends. The germline CDR1 and CDR2 sequences are LNHDA and SQIVND (reference sequence). CDR3 DNA sequence: TGTGCCAGTAGTATTCCCGGGGCCACTGAAGCTTTCTTT. This codes for CASSIPGATEAFF.

In its sample, this clonotype was seen a few times. The chain combines TRBV5-6 with TRBJ2-7; 7 bases align to TRBD1. The CDR3 is 14 residues long. The germline gives CDR1 SGHDT, CDR2 YYEEEE. With 0 bases clipped from V and 3 bases from J, the junction kept 3 bases outside the gene matches. For the CDR3, the DNA is TGTGCCAGCAGCTTGGCTGGACAGGTCTACGAGCAGTACTTC. Residues: CASSLAGQVYEQYF.

This clonotype was seen more than once but under ten times. The V call is TRBV7-8, the J call TRBJ1-4; D is uncertain. The CDR3 totals 15 residues. The ends were cut back, 1 base at V and 8 bases at J, with 14 bases in the middle. Germline V gene data show CDR1 as SGHVS and CDR2 as FQNEAQ. In DNA form, the CDR3 reads TGTGCCAGCAGCTTAGTTTGGGCGAGGCGGGAAAAACTGTTTTTT. It is translated as CASSLVWARREKLFF.

The V gene is TRBV12-3 or TRBV12-4, the J gene TRBJ1-2; TRBD1 matches 8 bases. This CDR3 comprises 14 residues. The ends lost 5 bases at V and 13 bases at J; junction bases unmatched: 15. CDR3 coding DNA: TGTGCCAGCAGTAGACAGGGACAGGCCCTTTCCGCCACCTTC. Its protein product is CASSRQGQALSATF.

This clonotype has a handful of counts. CDR3 bases: TGTGCCAGCAGCCAAGGGACAGGGGTAGGCAGTCAGCCCCAGCATTTT. Translating gives CASSQGTGVGSQPQHF. This chain joins TRBV12-3 or TRBV12-4 and TRBJ1-5, with 10 bases lining up with TRBD1. The V and J ends lost 6 bases and 6 bases, in that order; junction bases with no gene match: 11. This CDR3 spans 16 amino acids.

This clonotype was picked up a small number of times. The rearrangement links TRBV10-3 to TRBJ1-1; D gene unclear. Germline CDR1 and CDR2: ENHRY and SYGVKD. Trimming stripped 8 bases from V and 2 bases from J, with 18 bases between. The CDR3 runs 15 residues. This CDR3 reads CAICDPTEPNTEAFF. CDR3 coding DNA: TGTGCCATCTGCGACCCCACAGAGCCTAACACTGAAGCTTTCTTT.

This clonotype was observed a few times. This rearrangement joins TRBV5-1 to TRBJ2-7, with D perhaps being TRBD1 or TRBD2 (5 bases each). The CDR3 has 15 residues. Germline assignment: CDR1 SGHRS and CDR2 YFSETQ. The germline V and J ends were trimmed by 4 bases and 3 bases, with 17 bases remaining between them. In nucleotides, the CDR3 is TGCGCCAGCAGCCCAGGGACCTGGATGGACTACGAGCAGTACTTC. The encoded protein is CASSPGTWMDYEQYF.

The chain couples TRBV5-1 to TRBJ2-7, with a possible D match to TRBD2 (5 bases). CDR1 SGHRS and CDR2 YFSETQ come from the germline V gene. CDR3 length: 13 residues. Trimming cost V 4 bases and J 3 bases, with 11 bases left between them. This chain's CDR3 is CASSRERFYEQYF. The CDR3 DNA sequence: TGCGCCAGCAGCCGGGAAAGATTCTACGAGCAGTACTTC.

The V and J genes are TRBV11-2 and TRBJ1-5, with 7 bases lining up with TRBD1. J lost 1 base, V lost 5 bases, and 5 bases had no gene match. Germline CDR1 reads SGHAT; CDR2 reads FQNNGV. The CDR3 loop spans 15 amino acids. CDR3 region: CASSPTGSSNQPQHF. CDR3 nucleotide sequence: TGTGCCAGCAGCCCGACAGGGTCAAGCAATCAGCCCCAGCATTTT.

This clonotype was seen more than once but under ten times. The chain carries TRBV7-9 and TRBJ2-2; D possibly corresponds to TRBD2 (5 bases). Trimming took 6 bases from V and 3 from J, leaving 5 bases between them. CDR3 length: 12 amino acids. Germline CDR1 reads SEHNR; CDR2 reads FQNEAQ (reference sequence). CDR3 in DNA: TGTGCCAGCAGACTAGACACCGGGGAGCTGTTTTTT. This sequence encodes CASRLDTGELFF.

This clonotype was seen a few times. The chain employs TRBV7-6 and TRBJ1-1; D ambiguous. This CDR3 is 14 amino acids long. Trimming pared 8 bases from V and 0 bases from J, leaving 13 bases between. CDR1 and CDR2 from the germline V gene are SGHVS and FNYEAQ. The CDR3 here is CASAEGFMNTEAFF. CDR3 nucleotide sequence: TGTGCCAGCGCTGAGGGTTTCATGAACACTGAAGCTTTCTTT. The full variable domain, its missing parts supplied by reference TRBV7-6 and TRBJ1-1, is GAGVSQSPRYKVTKRGQDVALRCDPISGHVSLYWYRQALGQGPEFLTYFNYEAQQDKSGLPNDRFSAERPEGSISTLTIQRTEQRDSAMYRCASAEGFMNTEAFFGQGTRLTVV.

This chain uses TRBV19 with TRBJ2-3; tentative D call: TRBD1 (5 bases). Germline values: CDR1 LNHDA, CDR2 SQIVND (reference sequence). This CDR3 contains 15 residues. Trimming pared 2 bases from V and 0 bases from J, leaving 9 bases between. The DNA for the CDR3 is TGTGCCAGTAGTATAAGGGGAAGGAGCACAGATACGCAGTATTTT. It translates to CASSIRGRSTDTQYF. Complete variable domain (other parts from reference TRBV19 and TRBJ2-3): DGGITQSPKYLFRKEGQNVTLSCEQNLNHDAMYWYRQDPGQGLRLIYYSQIVNDFQKGDIAEGYSVSREKKESFPLTVTSAQKNPTAFYLCASSIRGRSTDTQYFGPGTRLTVL.

This clonotype was observed a few times. V and J are TRBV7-9 and TRBJ2-3; TRBD2 agrees at 10 bases. The CDR3 extends over 16 amino acids. Trimming removed 4 bases from V and 3 bases from J; junction bases left unmatched: 7. Germline assignment: CDR1 SEHNR and CDR2 FQNEAQ (reference sequence). The CDR3 sequence is CASSSGTSELTDTQYF. The CDR3 region has the DNA TGTGCCAGCAGCTCTGGGACTAGCGAATTAACAGATACGCAGTATTTT.

A few counts support this clonotype. The V gene is TRBV7-6, the J gene TRBJ2-3; either TRBD1 or TRBD2 may fit D (7 bases each). There are 17 residues in the CDR3. From germline, CDR1 is SGHVS and CDR2 FNYEAQ. Trimming removed 1 base at V and 4 bases at J, with 18 bases between. The CDR3 DNA reads as TGTGCCAGCAGCTTAGGGGGGCAGGGGGAGGGTGCAGATACGCAGTATTTT. It is translated as CASSLGGQGEGADTQYF.

The rearrangement joins TRBV3-1 to TRBJ2-2; no clear D gene. V shed 0 bases and J shed 7 bases, with 9 bases lying between them. Germline values: CDR1 LGHDT, CDR2 YNNKEL (reference sequence). The length of the CDR3 is 14 residues. The DNA of the CDR3 is TGTGCCAGCAGCCAAGATCCTAGGATCGGGGAGCTGTTTTTT. Residues: CASSQDPRIGELFF. Complete variable domain (other parts from reference TRBV3-1 and TRBJ2-2): DTAVSQTPKYLVTQMGNDKSIKCEQNLGHDTMYWYKQDSKKFLKIMFSYNNKELIINETVPNRFSPKSPDKAHLNLHINSLELGDSAVYFCASSQDPRIGELFFGEGSRLTVL.

The J gene is TRBJ2-1, the V gene TRBV2; TRBD2 agrees at 15 bases. Unmatched junction bases numbered 2, after V lost 8 bases and J lost 9 bases. Germline CDR1 is SNHLY and CDR2 is FYNNEI. The CDR3 loop spans 13 amino acids. The CDR3 sequence: CASGTSGRIEQFF. DNA of the CDR3: TGTGCCAGCGGGACTAGCGGGAGGATTGAGCAGTTCTTC.

This clonotype was detected a few times. The chain has TRBV20-1 and TRBJ2-7, with 10 nucleotides matching TRBD2. The junction had 5 bases not matched to a gene; V was cut back by 1 base and J by 2 bases. CDR1 and CDR2 (germline): DFQATT, SNEGSKA (reference sequence). This CDR3 has 15 residues. Here the CDR3 reads CSARGSLAGAYEQYF. The CDR3, as DNA: TGCAGTGCTAGAGGGAGTCTAGCGGGAGCCTACGAGCAGTACTTC.

About this clonotype: At one of its ends the junction is not consistent with the germline gene, which may arise from a read error. The CDR3 DNA is TGTGCCACCAGAAGAGTGGAAGTGGGGGTGCCTGAAGCTTTCTTT. This encodes CATRRVEVGVPEAFF. This sequence joins TRBV15 and TRBJ1-1; perhaps TRBD1 as D (5 bases). Per germline, CDR1 LNHNV and CDR2 YYDKDF (reference sequence). The CDR3 sequence is 15 residues long.

The sample holds a few counts of this clonotype. The chain carries TRBV5-4 and TRBJ1-2; the D gene is possibly TRBD1 (5 bases). The CDR3 loop spans 14 amino acids. CDR1 and CDR2 (germline): SGHNT, YYREEE (reference sequence). The V end was cut by 0 bases, the J end by 10 bases, with 16 bases between. The CDR3: CASSLVGTQTFYTF. CDR3 nucleotide sequence: TGTGCCAGCAGCTTGGTAGGGACGCAAACTTTCTACACCTTC.

Only a few counts were recorded for this clonotype. V usage is TRBV11-2 and J usage is TRBJ2-1; TRBD2 matches 7 bases. Per the germline V gene, CDR1 is SGHAT and CDR2 is FQNNGV. This CDR3 contains 17 residues. V lost 1 base to trimming and J lost 4 bases; unmatched junction nucleotides: 10. The CDR3 protein is CASSLGVSASGYNEQFF. The DNA of the CDR3 is TGTGCCAGCAGCTTAGGTGTATCGGCTAGCGGATACAATGAGCAGTTCTTC.

This chain connects TRBV12-3 or TRBV12-4 to TRBJ2-7; TRBD2 matches 8 bases. The CDR3 extends over 13 amino acids. V shed 5 bases and J 5 bases; nucleotides not matched to a gene: 5. CDR3 amino acids: CASSPRGGHEQYF. The DNA for the CDR3 is TGTGCCAGCAGTCCCCGGGGGGGGCACGAGCAGTACTTC.

This clonotype was observed a single time. The V and J genes are TRBV20-1 and TRBJ1-6; D might be TRBD1 (6 bases). Germline CDR1 and CDR2: DFQATT and SNEGSKA (reference sequence). This CDR3 region has 15 residues. Deletions cut 4 bases from V and 6 bases from J, with 16 bases between. CDR3 loop: CSATQGRVLNSPLHF. DNA of the CDR3: TGCAGTGCTACCCAGGGGCGGGTTCTTAATTCACCCCTCCACTTT.

This clonotype has more than one count but fewer than ten. The V call is TRBV12-5, the J call TRBJ2-3, with 9 bases lining up with TRBD2. Trimming removed 10 bases from V and 0 bases from J; junction bases left unmatched: 2. The CDR3 runs 13 residues. The germline CDR1 and CDR2 sequences are LGHNT and FRNRAP. CDR3 DNA: TGTGCTACTAGCGGGGTTAGCACAGATACGCAGTATTTT. Its protein product is CATSGVSTDTQYF.

This clonotype was seen only a few times. The chain recombines TRBV7-2 with TRBJ1-5, with 7 nucleotides matching TRBD1. Trimming took 1 base from V and 6 from J; bases not matched to a gene: 9. Germline-derived CDR1 and CDR2 are SGHTA and FQGNSA. This CDR3 contains 16 residues. In DNA, the CDR3 is TGTGCCAGCAGCTTAGATGCGACAGGGAATAGTCAGCCCCAGCATTTT. Protein: CASSLDATGNSQPQHF.